This passage covers 18 T cell receptor beta chains from one sample sequenced in a study of T-cell reconstitution after alpha-beta-depleted transplantation in children. Preparation of the TCRbeta library used unique molecular identifiers. TCRdb passed the PCR reads through MiXCR, listing each CDR3 protein once. The sample carries around 440,000 distinct CDR3 sequences, roughly 17% recorded once. Source: PBMCs, mostly from graft donor cells, taken 360 days after TCRalphabeta/CD19-depleted stem cell transplant. All receptors come from a boy in the first two years of life who had a stem cell transplant for Wiskott-Aldrich syndrome, so the T cells may come from the graft donor.

CDR3 protein: CASSPRLRQDSNEQFF. CDR3 DNA sequence: TGTGCCAGCAGTCCCCGGTTGAGGCAGGACTCCAATGAGCAGTTCTTC. The chain has TRBV28 and TRBJ2-1, with a possible D match to TRBD2 (5 bases). In germline, CDR1 is MDHEN, CDR2 SYDVKM. The CDR3 has 16 residues. V was cut by 5 bases and J by 6 bases, with 20 bases left in between. Complete variable domain (other parts from reference TRBV28 and TRBJ2-1): DVKVTQSSRYLVKRTGEKVFLECVQDMDHENMFWYRQDPGLGLRLIYFSYDVKMKEKGDIPEGYSVSREKKERFSLILESASTNQTSMYLCASSPRLRQDSNEQFFGPGTRLTVL.

CDR3 amino acids: CASSVTGRNTEAFF. The CDR3 nucleotides read TGTGCCAGCAGCGTGACAGGGAGGAACACTGAAGCTTTCTTT. The chain carries TRBV7-6 and TRBJ1-1; 7 bases agree with TRBD1. Looked up from germline, CDR1 is SGHVS and CDR2 is FNYEAQ. CDR3 length: 14 amino acids. The J segment lost 1 base and the V segment lost 5 bases, leaving 4 bases of the junction unmatched.

In its sample, this clonotype was seen a few times. The rearrangement links TRBV7-9 to TRBJ2-7; D gene ambiguous. Germline V gene lookup returns CDR1 SEHNR and CDR2 FQNEAQ (reference sequence). Trimming took 1 base from V and 2 from J, leaving 9 bases between them. The CDR3 has 14 amino acids. The CDR3 sequence: CASSLGGFTYEQYF. The CDR3 region has the DNA TGTGCCAGCAGCTTAGGTGGGTTCACCTACGAGCAGTACTTC.

This clonotype has just a few counts. The rearrangement joins TRBV7-2 to TRBJ2-6; TRBD1 is a possible D gene (5 bases). CDR1 is SGHTA and CDR2 is FQGNSA in the germline V gene. This CDR3 region has 19 residues. Trimming shortened V by 0 bases and J by 0 bases, and 15 bases separated the two germline ends. CDR3 region: CASSLAGWTIYSGANVLTF. DNA of the CDR3: TGTGCCAGCAGCTTAGCGGGGTGGACAATTTACTCTGGGGCCAACGTCCTGACTTTC.

This clonotype was detected once. The chain employs TRBV6-5 and TRBJ2-2; maybe TRBD2 (5 bases). CDR3 length: 14 amino acids. V was trimmed by 2 bases and J by 4 bases, leaving 8 bases between them. The germline V gene encodes CDR1 MNHEY and CDR2 SVGAGI. CDR3 in DNA: TGTGCCAGCAGTTACGTTAGCGTCACCGGGGAGCTGTTTTTT. This codes for CASSYVSVTGELFF.

This clonotype was observed a few times. The V call is TRBV20-1, the J call TRBJ2-1; D is ambiguous. The CDR3 covers 15 residues. V gave up 1 base and J gave up 2 bases, with 12 bases separating them. Germline V lookup: CDR1 DFQATT, CDR2 SNEGSKA (reference sequence). CDR3 DNA: TGCAGTGCTAGAGCGCTACTCCCAGCCTACAATGAGCAGTTCTTC. Translation gives CSARALLPAYNEQFF.

This clonotype was found a few times. The gene calls are TRBV20-1 and TRBJ2-5; D possibly corresponds to TRBD1 (6 bases). Looked up from germline, CDR1 is DFQATT and CDR2 is SNEGSKA (reference sequence). With 1 base removed from V and 4 bases from J, the gap between germline ends came to 7 bases. The CDR3 spans 12 residues. DNA of the CDR3: TGCAGTGCTAGAGGGGGGCGAGAGACCCAGTACTTC. Translated: CSARGGRETQYF.

The gene calls are TRBV6-1 and TRBJ2-3; D ambiguous. Trimming removed 6 bases from V and 10 bases from J, with 17 bases in between. CDR1 and CDR2 (germline): MNHNS, SASEGT. This CDR3 has 13 residues. The CDR3 sequence is CASSLNAGWAQYF. The DNA for the CDR3 is TGTGCCAGCAGCCTGAACGCAGGATGGGCGCAGTATTTT.

The rearrangement links TRBV5-1 to TRBJ1-4; D remains unclear. Germline values: CDR1 SGHRS, CDR2 YFSETQ. The CDR3 has 13 residues. Trimming took off 4 bases at V and 7 bases at J, with 11 bases between the two ends. For the CDR3, the DNA is TGCGCCAGCAGCCTGGCCCCGTTTGAAAAACTGTTTTTT. Translation gives CASSLAPFEKLFF. Filled out from reference TRBV5-1 and TRBJ1-4, the complete variable domain reads KAGVTQTPRYLIKTRGQQVTLSCSPISGHRSVSWYQQTPGQGLQFLFEYFSETQRNKGNFPGRFSGRQFSNSRSEMNVSTLELGDSALYLCASSLAPFEKLFFGSGTQLSVL.

The chain carries TRBV28 and TRBJ2-5; D uncertain. The germline V gene has CDR1 MDHEN and CDR2 SYDVKM. The CDR3 is made up of 15 amino acids. V was clipped by 4 bases and J by 2 bases, with 14 bases between them. As DNA, the CDR3 is TGTGCCAGCAGTTCACGTCATGGGGTACAAGAGACCCAGTACTTC. Its protein is CASSSRHGVQETQYF.

The CDR3 loop reads CASREGARETQYF. For the CDR3, the DNA is TGCGCCAGCAGAGAAGGGGCCAGAGAGACCCAGTACTTC. The J gene is TRBJ2-5, the V gene TRBV10-2, with D possibly TRBD1 on 5 matching bases. Germline V gene lookup returns CDR1 WSHSY and CDR2 SAAADI. This CDR3 comprises 13 residues. V was pared by 6 bases and J by 4 bases, with 12 bases between.

This clonotype was detected many times. The V call is TRBV6-1, the J call TRBJ2-3; no firm D call. The CDR3 covers 12 residues. Deletions cut 7 bases from V and 0 bases from J, with 5 bases between. The germline V gene has CDR1 MNHNS and CDR2 SASEGT. CDR3 bases: TGTGCCAGCAAGTGGAGCACAGATACGCAGTATTTT. Translated, it gives CASKWSTDTQYF.

V is TRBV20-1 and J is TRBJ1-2, with TRBD1 as a possible D gene (6 bases). V was pared by 3 bases and J by 3 bases, with 14 bases between. CDR1 DFQATT and CDR2 SNEGSKA come from the germline V gene (reference sequence). The CDR3 runs to 14 residues. The CDR3 DNA is TGCAGTGCTAGCGGACAGCCGTCTTACTATGGCTACACCTTC. Protein: CSASGQPSYYGYTF.

V is TRBV12-3 or TRBV12-4 and J is TRBJ2-2; D unclear. CDR3 length: 15 residues. V lost 2 bases and J 1 base, leaving 8 bases between the germline ends. CDR3 loop: CASSLWLRNTGELFF. CDR3 nucleotide sequence: TGTGCCAGCAGTTTATGGTTACGGAACACCGGGGAGCTGTTTTTT.

In this sample, this clonotype turned up a few times. One end of the junction is discordant with germline, which a read error may explain. The chain uses TRBV12-3 or TRBV12-4 and TRBJ2-3; the match to TRBD1 covers 9 bases. The CDR3 has 14 amino acids. The CDR3: CASRKTGGTDTQYF. CDR3 DNA sequence: TGTGCCAGCAGGAAAACAGGGGGCACGGATACGCAGTATTTT.

The sample holds a few counts of this clonotype. The CDR3 coding sequence is TGCAGCGTTGTTCACCAGGCTAACTATGGCTACACCTTC. This gives the protein CSVVHQANYGYTF. The V and J genes are TRBV29-1 and TRBJ1-2; D is unresolved. This CDR3 has 13 residues. The germline CDR1 and CDR2 sequences are SQVTM and ANQGSEA. Trimming removed 4 bases at V and 0 bases at J, with 9 bases between.

This clonotype has more than one count but fewer than ten. This chain uses TRBV20-1 with TRBJ2-3, with D perhaps TRBD2 (5 bases). Germline V gene sequence: CDR1 DFQATT, CDR2 SNEGSKA (reference sequence). The CDR3 is 16 amino acids. With 0 bases removed from V and 0 bases from J, the gap between germline ends came to 13 bases. The CDR3 loop reads CSARDLVGVSTDTQYF. CDR3 nucleotides: TGCAGTGCTAGAGATCTAGTGGGAGTTAGCACAGATACGCAGTATTTT.

V gene TRBV28 combines with J gene TRBJ2-3, with D tentatively TRBD1 or TRBD2 (6 bases each). Germline V CDR1 and CDR2: MDHEN, SYDVKM. Trimming took off 3 bases at V and 0 bases at J, with 13 bases between the two ends. The CDR3 consists of 16 residues. The CDR3, as DNA: TGTGCCAGCAGTTTCGGGGGCAAGCCTAGCACAGATACGCAGTATTTT. Amino acids: CASSFGGKPSTDTQYF.